The clone carrying this T cell receptor beta chain was counted at least ten times. Its antigen is as yet unknown. Time point specified: newly diagnosed GD, antithyroid drugs for less than 3 months. The TCR library was made from RNA that had been extracted from PBMCs in TRIzol. These data are taken from a study of regulatory T cells in long-lasting Graves disease. Through Arm-PCR of CDR3 regions and iRepertoire HTBI primers, TCR beta libraries were built. One entry per CDR3 protein, called by TCRdb with MiXCR from the multiplex PCR reads. The table shows around 460,000 distinct CDR3 sequences, with approximately 15% occurring only once. The study's findings and limits: New patients shared more than 750 public clonotypes, fewer than the roughly 2,600 shared by persistent patients.

The CDR3 loop spans 18 amino acids. J gave up 2 bases and V 3 bases, and 15 bases lay outside the gene matches. Germline V CDR1 and CDR2: SGDLS, YYNGEE. These data were likewise used in another study, on T cells in Graves' hyperthyroidism and ophthalmopathy. Per that study: Most thyroid clonotypes with frequency above 0.001 were detected in blood.

Material: peripheral blood mononuclear cells (PBMCs), obtained at new diagnosis, from a patient treated with antithyroid drugs. The chain recombines TRBV9 with TRBJ2-7, with 9 bases aligning to TRBD2. This TCR derives from a woman in her fifties or sixties with Graves disease. The CDR3 sequence: CASSDPIHSPSGTYEQYF. The CDR3 region has the DNA TGTGCCAGCAGCGACCCCATACATAGCCCTAGCGGGACCTACGAGCAGTACTTC.